Below are 20 T cell receptor beta chains sequenced from a single sample in a study of CXCR3-negative and CXCR3-positive naive CD8 T cells. Carrying UMI labels, the TRB cDNA libraries were prepared through 5' RACE. From its re-call of the 5' RACE reads, TCRdb lists each CDR3 protein once, without DNA. The sample totals tens of thousands of distinct CDR3 sequences; its top ten clones hold about 1.6%. Sequenced: naive CXCR3- CD8+ T cells from blood. As to subset: CD45RO-CCR7+CD27+CD95- naive CD8+ T cells lacking CXCR3 (TNR3-). The source of these receptors is a human donor in good health. Some clones in this sample may be carry-over from other donors' samples.

The chain has TRBV4-3 and TRBJ1-2; TCRdb reports TRBD1, a call that lacks DNA to check it against. CDR3 length: 15 residues. From germline, CDR1 is LGHNA and CDR2 YSLEER. The CDR3 protein is CASSQEGRGLLGYTF.

This chain joins TRBV4-1 and TRBJ2-2; the D call from TCRdb, TRBD1, cannot be confirmed without DNA. CDR1 is MGHRA, CDR2 YSYEKL, per germline. The CDR3 extends over 16 amino acids. Here the CDR3 reads CASSHSHRGGTGELFF.

The J gene is TRBJ2-1, the V gene TRBV6-6; TCRdb calls TRBD2, which cannot be checked without DNA. This CDR3 region has 15 residues. CDR1 is MNHNY, CDR2 SVGAGI, per germline (reference sequence). The CDR3 here is CASYTGLAGVNEQFF.

V gene TRBV9 combines with J gene TRBJ2-7. This CDR3 has 15 residues. Germline CDR1 is SGDLS and CDR2 is YYNGEE. The CDR3 loop reads CASSVDGGSSYEQYF.

This chain uses TRBV6-5 with TRBJ2-3; TCRdb designates TRBD1, a call that cannot be tested without DNA. Germline V gene sequence: CDR1 MNHEY, CDR2 SVGAGI. This CDR3 region has 15 residues. CDR3 region: CASSYSGGHGYTQYF.

This clonotype is classed as medium-sized (0.01 to 0.1%) by frequency. The chain employs TRBV28 and TRBJ2-7; TCRdb names TRBD2, which stays unverified in the absence of DNA. This CDR3 has 16 amino acids. Germline V gives CDR1 MDHEN, CDR2 SYDVKM. The CDR3 region is CASSLGNRDYSYEQYF.

This chain's CDR3 is CASRETSVNNEQFF. This chain links TRBV11-2 with TRBJ2-1; the D call of TRBD2 rests on TCRdb alone, since no DNA is present to check it. Germline CDR1 is SGHAT and CDR2 is FQNNGV. The CDR3 extends over 14 amino acids.

The rearrangement uses TRBV6-5 and TRBJ2-2; TCRdb names TRBD2, which stays unverified in the absence of DNA. CDR1 is MNHEY, CDR2 SVGAGI, per germline. The CDR3 is 16 residues long. The CDR3 spells CASRPTGWTSPGELFF.

The CDR3 spells CASREVERSSYEQYF. The rearrangement uses TRBV28 and TRBJ2-7. The germline CDR1 and CDR2 sequences are MDHEN and SYDVKM. This CDR3 has 15 residues.

The chain uses TRBV29-1 and TRBJ2-7; TCRdb picks TRBD1, but there is no DNA to check that call. Germline V gives CDR1 SQVTM, CDR2 ANQGSEA. The length of the CDR3 is 11 residues. CDR3 amino acids: CSVAAGAEQYF.

The V and J genes are TRBV29-1 and TRBJ2-7; no DNA is available, so the TRBD2 call from TCRdb remains unchecked. This CDR3 has 14 residues. Germline assignment: CDR1 SQVTM and CDR2 ANQGSEA. The CDR3 loop reads CSVEQLRDLDKQYF.

The chain carries TRBV19 and TRBJ2-5; the TCRdb D gene call, TRBD1, has no DNA to confirm it. CDR1 is LNHDA and CDR2 is SQIVND in the germline V gene (reference sequence). The CDR3 totals 15 residues. CDR3 loop: CASSIRGDGQETQYF.

The gene calls are TRBV5-6 and TRBJ1-1; TCRdb's D gene call, TRBD1, goes unchecked for lack of DNA. The CDR3 has 12 amino acids. CDR1 SGHDT and CDR2 YYEEEE come from the germline V gene. CDR3: CASSSRGPEAFF. Based on the CDR3 plus reference TRBV5-6 and TRBJ1-1, the full variable domain is DAGVTQSPTHLIKTRGQQVTLRCSPKSGHDTVSWYQQALGQGPQFIFQYYEEEERQRGNFPDRFSGHQFPNYSSELNVNALLLGDSALYLCASSSRGPEAFFGQGTRLTVV.

CDR3: CASSLSILGGKPYNEQFF. The chain carries TRBV27 and TRBJ2-1; with no DNA, the TCRdb D assignment of TRBD1 cannot be verified. The V gene's germline CDR1 is MNHEY and CDR2 SMNVEV (reference sequence). The CDR3 runs to 18 residues.

The J gene is TRBJ2-2, the V gene TRBV5-5; the D call of TRBD1 rests on TCRdb alone, since no DNA is present to check it. The germline gives CDR1 SGHKS, CDR2 YYEKEE (reference sequence). The CDR3 sequence is 17 residues long. The CDR3 region is CASSRPKGQPNTGELFF.

The rearrangement links TRBV12-3 or TRBV12-4 to TRBJ1-2; TCRdb indicates TRBD1, and absent DNA this call remains unverified. The CDR3 has 14 residues. The CDR3 sequence: CASSPDGGAYGYTF.

The chain combines TRBV6-2 or TRBV6-3 with TRBJ2-1; TCRdb picks TRBD1, but there is no DNA to check that call. The CDR3 consists of 14 residues. Germline values: CDR1 MNHEY, CDR2 SVGEGT. The CDR3 reads CASSYGGTGNEQFF.

The V gene is TRBV6-4, the J gene TRBJ2-7. The V gene's germline CDR1 is MRHNA and CDR2 SNTAGT. The CDR3 consists of 13 residues. The CDR3 spells CASSEQEAYEQYF.

V is TRBV28 and J is TRBJ2-7; TCRdb's D gene call, TRBD1, goes unchecked for lack of DNA. This CDR3 is built from 14 residues. Germline V CDR1 and CDR2: MDHEN, SYDVKM. The chain's CDR3 is CASSFGDGSYEQYF.

The chain recombines TRBV29-1 with TRBJ2-3; TCRdb's D gene call, TRBD2, goes unchecked for lack of DNA. The germline V gene has CDR1 SQVTM and CDR2 ANQGSEA. This CDR3 comprises 13 residues. The CDR3 loop reads CSAPGFGEGTQYF.